These 10 T cell receptor beta chains originate from one sample sequenced in a study of identical twins. Using its own MiXCR run on the 5' RACE reads, TCRdb lists one record per CDR3 protein. The sample holds about 720,000 distinct CDR3 sequences, around 8.6% seen once. The sample also formed part of further work on yellow fever vaccine responses in identical twins.

Specimen: PBMCs. These receptors all stem from a woman younger than 30 in good health.

The chain employs TRBV12-3 or TRBV12-4 and TRBJ2-7, with 11 bases fitting TRBD1. V lost 7 bases and J lost 6; bases outside the gene matches: 8. The CDR3 length is 14 residues. The CDR3: CASKPGQGVREQYF. The DNA for the CDR3 is TGTGCCAGCAAACCGGGACAGGGGGTTCGCGAGCAGTACTTC.

This clonotype was seen a few times. The chain combines TRBV19 with TRBJ2-1, with TRBD2 matching 7 bases. Germline V CDR1 and CDR2: LNHDA, SQIVND (reference sequence). The CDR3 extends over 16 amino acids. Germline trimming cut 4 bases from V and 5 bases from J; bases unmatched to any gene: 11. CDR3: CASSTGGAGLNNEQFF. DNA of the CDR3: TGTGCCAGTAGTACCGGAGGAGCGGGACTCAACAATGAGCAGTTCTTC.

This clonotype was counted at least ten times. The V gene is TRBV9, the J gene TRBJ2-7; TRBD1 agrees at 7 bases. The V and J ends lost 0 bases and 3 bases, in that order; junction bases with no gene match: 3. CDR3 length equals 14 residues. Germline CDR1 is SGDLS and CDR2 is YYNGEE. CDR3 sequence: CASSVDPGGYEQYF. CDR3 coding DNA: TGTGCCAGCAGCGTAGATCCAGGGGGCTACGAGCAGTACTTC.

This clonotype was counted only a few times. The gene calls are TRBV28 and TRBJ2-3; 10 bases align to TRBD2. Per germline, CDR1 MDHEN and CDR2 SYDVKM. V was pared by 4 bases and J by 5 bases, with 9 bases of the junction left unmatched. The length of the CDR3 is 16 residues. The CDR3 nucleotides read TGTGCCAGCAGTTCAGGAAGCGGGAGGGCCGGAGATACGCAGTATTTT. Encoded protein: CASSSGSGRAGDTQYF.

This clonotype turned up a few times. V and J are TRBV11-2 and TRBJ1-2; TRBD1 aligns across 8 bases. Trimming took 3 bases from V and 7 from J; bases not matched to a gene: 4. This CDR3 contains 13 residues. The germline V gene has CDR1 SGHAT and CDR2 FQNNGV. CDR3 in amino acids: CASSLDREAGYTF. CDR3 sequence (DNA): TGTGCCAGCAGCTTGGACAGGGAGGCTGGCTACACCTTC.

This clonotype was detected ten times or more. The J gene is TRBJ2-1, the V gene TRBV4-3; TRBD2 agrees at 9 bases. CDR3 length: 16 amino acids. The germline V gene encodes CDR1 LGHNA and CDR2 YSLEER. V trimming: 0 bases; J trimming: 6 bases; junction bases outside the gene matches: 6. In DNA form, the CDR3 reads TGCGCCAGCAGCCAAGATTTGACTAGCGGTAGCAATGAGCAGTTCTTC. Amino acids: CASSQDLTSGSNEQFF.

This clonotype appeared once. V gene TRBV6-1 combines with J gene TRBJ2-7, with 7 bases that match TRBD1. The CDR3 spans 15 residues. Germline values: CDR1 MNHNS, CDR2 SASEGT. V was pared by 6 bases and J by 0 bases, with 8 bases of the junction left unmatched. The CDR3 is CASRRDRAPSYEQYF. CDR3 nucleotides: TGTGCCAGCAGGCGCGACAGGGCCCCCTCCTACGAGCAGTACTTC.

This clonotype was seen a handful of times. This chain connects TRBV3-1 to TRBJ2-3; possible D gene TRBD2, 6 bases. V lost 2 bases and J 2 bases, leaving 17 bases between the germline ends. Per the germline V gene, CDR1 is LGHDT and CDR2 is YNNKEL (reference sequence). The CDR3 length is 17 residues. In DNA form, the CDR3 reads TGTGCCAGCAGCCAAAATGGTGCTAGCGCGGCCACAGATACGCAGTATTTT. This sequence encodes CASSQNGASAATDTQYF.

This clonotype was counted only a few times. The chain is built from TRBV24-1 and TRBJ2-5; possibly TRBD1 for D (5 bases). There are 13 residues in the CDR3. CDR1 KGHDR and CDR2 SFDVKD come from the germline V gene. The V gene lost 6 bases and the J gene lost 5 bases, with 12 bases spanning the gap. CDR3 region: CATSPPGAETQYF. The CDR3 nucleotides are TGTGCCACCAGTCCTCCTGGGGCGGAGACCCAGTACTTC.

This clonotype was seen ten or more times. CDR3 bases: TGTGCCAGCAGTCCTCGCACAGCCAGCACAGATACGCAGTATTTT. Translated, it gives CASSPRTASTDTQYF. This sequence joins TRBV12-3 or TRBV12-4 and TRBJ2-3, with D unclear. The CDR3 has 15 residues. Trimming removed 5 bases at V and 0 bases at J, with 12 bases between.